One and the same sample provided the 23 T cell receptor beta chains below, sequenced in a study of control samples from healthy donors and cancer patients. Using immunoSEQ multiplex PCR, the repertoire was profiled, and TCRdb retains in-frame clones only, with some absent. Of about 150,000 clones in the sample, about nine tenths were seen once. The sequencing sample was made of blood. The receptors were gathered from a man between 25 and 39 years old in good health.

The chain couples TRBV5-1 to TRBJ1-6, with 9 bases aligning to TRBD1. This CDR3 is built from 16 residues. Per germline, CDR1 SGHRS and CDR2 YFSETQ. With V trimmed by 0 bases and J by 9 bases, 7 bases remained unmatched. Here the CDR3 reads CASSLESADRGSPLHF. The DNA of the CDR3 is TGCGCCAGCAGCTTGGAATCGGCGGACAGGGGTTCACCCCTCCACTTT.

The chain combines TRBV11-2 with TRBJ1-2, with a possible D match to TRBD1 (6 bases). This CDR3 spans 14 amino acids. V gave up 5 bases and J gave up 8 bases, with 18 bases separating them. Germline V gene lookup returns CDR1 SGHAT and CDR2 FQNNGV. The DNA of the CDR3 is TGTGCCAGCAGCCCGCCGGCGGGGACACGCGGCTACACCTTC. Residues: CASSPPAGTRGYTF.

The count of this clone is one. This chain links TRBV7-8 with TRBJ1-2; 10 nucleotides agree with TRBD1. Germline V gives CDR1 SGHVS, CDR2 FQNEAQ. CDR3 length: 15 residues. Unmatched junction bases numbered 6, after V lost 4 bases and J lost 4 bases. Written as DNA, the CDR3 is TGTGCCAGCAGCTCCCGGGACAGGGGAGGCTATGGCTACACCTTC. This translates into CASSSRDRGGYGYTF.

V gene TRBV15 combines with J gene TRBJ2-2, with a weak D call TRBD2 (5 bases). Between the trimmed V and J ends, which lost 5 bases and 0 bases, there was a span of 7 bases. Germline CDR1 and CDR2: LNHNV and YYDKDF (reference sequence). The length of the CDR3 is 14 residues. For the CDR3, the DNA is TGTGCCACCAGCCGGGATTCGAACACCGGGGAGCTGTTTTTT. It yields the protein CATSRDSNTGELFF.

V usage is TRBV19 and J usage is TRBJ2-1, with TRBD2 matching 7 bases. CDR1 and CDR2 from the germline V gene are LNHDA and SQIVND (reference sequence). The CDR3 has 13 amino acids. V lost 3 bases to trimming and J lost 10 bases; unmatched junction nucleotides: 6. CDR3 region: CASSMRSGVEQFF. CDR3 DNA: TGTGCCAGTAGTATGAGAAGCGGGGTCGAGCAGTTCTTC.

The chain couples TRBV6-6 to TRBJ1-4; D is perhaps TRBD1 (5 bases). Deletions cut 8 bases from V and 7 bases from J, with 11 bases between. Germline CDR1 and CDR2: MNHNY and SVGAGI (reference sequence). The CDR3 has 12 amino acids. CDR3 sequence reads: CASGQGGEKLFF. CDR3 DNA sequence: TGTGCCAGCGGTCAGGGAGGTGAAAAACTGTTTTTT.

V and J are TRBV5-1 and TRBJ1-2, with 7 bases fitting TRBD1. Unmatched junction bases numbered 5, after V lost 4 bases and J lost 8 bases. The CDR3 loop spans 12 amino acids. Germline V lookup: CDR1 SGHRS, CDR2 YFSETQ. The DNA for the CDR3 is TGCGCCAGCAGCAGAGACAGGGACGGCTACACCTTC. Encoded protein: CASSRDRDGYTF.

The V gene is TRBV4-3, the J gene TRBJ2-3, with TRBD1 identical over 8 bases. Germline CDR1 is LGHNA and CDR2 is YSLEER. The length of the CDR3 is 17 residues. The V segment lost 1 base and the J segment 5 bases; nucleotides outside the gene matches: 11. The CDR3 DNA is TGCGCCAGCAGCCAAGCAGGGGGCCCACAGCGCGGAGATACGCAGTATTTT. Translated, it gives CASSQAGGPQRGDTQYF.

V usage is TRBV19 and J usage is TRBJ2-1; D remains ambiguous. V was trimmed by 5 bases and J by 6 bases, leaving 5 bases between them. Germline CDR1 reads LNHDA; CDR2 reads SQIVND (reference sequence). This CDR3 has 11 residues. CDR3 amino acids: CASSGANEQFF. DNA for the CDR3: TGTGCCAGTAGTGGTGCCAATGAGCAGTTCTTC.

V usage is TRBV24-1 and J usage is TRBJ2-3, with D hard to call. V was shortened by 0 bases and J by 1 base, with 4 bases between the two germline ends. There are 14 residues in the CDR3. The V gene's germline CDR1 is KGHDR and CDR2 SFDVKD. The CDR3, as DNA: TGTGCCACCAGTGATTTGGACCGCACAGATACGCAGTATTTT. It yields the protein CATSDLDRTDTQYF.

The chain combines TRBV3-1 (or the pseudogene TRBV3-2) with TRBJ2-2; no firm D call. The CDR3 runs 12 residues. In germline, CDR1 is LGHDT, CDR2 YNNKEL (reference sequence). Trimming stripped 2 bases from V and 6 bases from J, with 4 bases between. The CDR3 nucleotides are TGTGCCAGCAGCCAAAGATCCGGGGAGCTGTTTTTT. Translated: CASSQRSGELFF.

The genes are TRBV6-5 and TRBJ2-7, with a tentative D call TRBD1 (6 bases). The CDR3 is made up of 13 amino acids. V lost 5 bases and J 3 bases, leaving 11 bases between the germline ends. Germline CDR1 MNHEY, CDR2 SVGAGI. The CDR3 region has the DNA TGTGCCAGCAGTATGGGGACACACTACGAGCAGTACTTC. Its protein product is CASSMGTHYEQYF.

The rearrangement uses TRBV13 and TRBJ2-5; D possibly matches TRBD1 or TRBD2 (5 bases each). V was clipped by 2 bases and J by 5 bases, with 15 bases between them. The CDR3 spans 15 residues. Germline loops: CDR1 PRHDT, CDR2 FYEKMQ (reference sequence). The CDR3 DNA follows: TGTGCCAGCAGCTTAAGGCAGGGTGAGGGGGAGACCCAGTACTTC. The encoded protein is CASSLRQGEGETQYF.

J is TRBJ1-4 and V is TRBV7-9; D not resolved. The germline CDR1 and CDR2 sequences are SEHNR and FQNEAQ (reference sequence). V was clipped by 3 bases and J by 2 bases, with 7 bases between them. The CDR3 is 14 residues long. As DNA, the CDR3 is TGTGCCAGCAGCTTGTTCAGCACTAATGAAAAACTGTTTTTT. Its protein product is CASSLFSTNEKLFF. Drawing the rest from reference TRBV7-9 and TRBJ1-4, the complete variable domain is DTGVSQNPRHKITKRGQNVTFRCDPISEHNRLYWYRQTLGQGPEFLTYFQNEAQLEKSRLLSDRFSAERPKGSFSTLEIQRTEQGDSAMYLCASSLFSTNEKLFFGSGTQLSVL.

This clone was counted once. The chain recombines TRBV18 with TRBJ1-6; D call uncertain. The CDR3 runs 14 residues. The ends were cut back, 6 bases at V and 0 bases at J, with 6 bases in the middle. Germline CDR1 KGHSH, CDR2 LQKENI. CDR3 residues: CASSFASYNSPLHF. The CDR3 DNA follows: TGTGCCAGCTCCTTCGCCTCCTATAATTCACCCCTCCACTTT.

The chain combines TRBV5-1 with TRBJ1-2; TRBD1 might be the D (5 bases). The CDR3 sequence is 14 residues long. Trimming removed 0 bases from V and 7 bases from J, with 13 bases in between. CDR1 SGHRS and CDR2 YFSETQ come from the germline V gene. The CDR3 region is CASSLAGGVGGYTF. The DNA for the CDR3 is TGCGCCAGCAGCTTGGCTGGGGGGGTAGGTGGCTACACCTTC.

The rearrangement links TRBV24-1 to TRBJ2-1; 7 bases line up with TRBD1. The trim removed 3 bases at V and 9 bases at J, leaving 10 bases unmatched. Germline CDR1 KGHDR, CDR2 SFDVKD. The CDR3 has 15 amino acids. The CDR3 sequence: CATSDKLTGDGEQFF. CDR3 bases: TGTGCCACCAGTGATAAACTAACAGGGGACGGTGAGCAGTTCTTC.

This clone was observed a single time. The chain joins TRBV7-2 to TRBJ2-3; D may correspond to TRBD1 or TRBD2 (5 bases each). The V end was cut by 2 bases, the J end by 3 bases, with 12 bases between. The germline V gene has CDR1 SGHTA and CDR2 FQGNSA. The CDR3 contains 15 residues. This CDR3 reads CASSLLGTPTDTQYF. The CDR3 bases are TGTGCCAGCAGCTTATTGGGGACGCCGACAGATACGCAGTATTTT.

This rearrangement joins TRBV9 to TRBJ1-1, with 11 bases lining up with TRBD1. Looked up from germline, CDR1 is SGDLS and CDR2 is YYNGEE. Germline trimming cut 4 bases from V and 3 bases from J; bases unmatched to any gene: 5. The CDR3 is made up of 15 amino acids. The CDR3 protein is CASSLWTGGYTEAFF. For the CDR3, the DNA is TGTGCCAGCAGCCTTTGGACAGGGGGCTACACTGAAGCTTTCTTT.

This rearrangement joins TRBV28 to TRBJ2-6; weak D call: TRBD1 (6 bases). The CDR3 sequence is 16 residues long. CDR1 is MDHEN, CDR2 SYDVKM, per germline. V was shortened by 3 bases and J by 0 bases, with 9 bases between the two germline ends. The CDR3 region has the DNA TGTGCCAGCAGTTTTGAGGACAGCTCTGGGGCCAACGTCCTGACTTTC. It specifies CASSFEDSSGANVLTF.

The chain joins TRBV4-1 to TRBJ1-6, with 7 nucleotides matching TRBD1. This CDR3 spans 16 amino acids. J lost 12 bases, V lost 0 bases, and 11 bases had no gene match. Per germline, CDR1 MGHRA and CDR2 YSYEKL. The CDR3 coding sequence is TGCGCCAGCAGCCAAGATGATCGACAGGGACGGGAACCCCTCCACTTT. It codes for CASSQDDRQGREPLHF.

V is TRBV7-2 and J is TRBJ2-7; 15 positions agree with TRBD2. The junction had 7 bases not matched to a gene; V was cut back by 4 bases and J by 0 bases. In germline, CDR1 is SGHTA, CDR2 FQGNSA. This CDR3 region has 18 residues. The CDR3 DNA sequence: TGTGCCAGCAGCTCTCCGGGACTAGCGGGAGGCTTCTCCTACGAGCAGTACTTC. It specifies CASSSPGLAGGFSYEQYF.

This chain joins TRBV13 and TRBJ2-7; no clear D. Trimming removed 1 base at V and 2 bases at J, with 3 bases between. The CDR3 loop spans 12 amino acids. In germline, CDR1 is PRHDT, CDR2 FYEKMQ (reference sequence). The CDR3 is CASSLDPYEQYF. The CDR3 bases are TGTGCCAGCAGCTTAGACCCCTACGAGCAGTACTTC.